Each of the 10 T cell receptor beta chains below was sequenced from the same sample in a study of T cells after yellow fever vaccination. TCRdb processed the 5' RACE reads anew with MiXCR; each CDR3 protein has one entry. The sample has some 600,000 distinct CDR3 sequences; approximately 13% are singletons. Sequenced material: PBMCs, taken on the day of the yellow fever booster vaccination. The source is a man in his thirties or forties who received the YFV17D yellow fever vaccine.

The table lists this clonotype with a few counts. The chain couples TRBV7-6 to TRBJ2-7; 14 bases line up with TRBD2. The CDR3 loop spans 18 amino acids. Per the germline V gene, CDR1 is SGHVS and CDR2 is FNYEAQ. V dropped 4 bases and J dropped 3; count of bases not matched to a gene: 11. Here the CDR3 reads CASSSGLAGGLAHYEQYF. The CDR3 region has the DNA TGTGCCAGCAGCTCCGGACTAGCGGGAGGACTGGCTCACTACGAGCAGTACTTC.

This clonotype occurred a few times. The rearrangement joins TRBV29-1 to TRBJ2-1; 11 bases align to TRBD2. The CDR3 spans 15 residues. Unmatched junction bases numbered 7, after V lost 6 bases and J lost 3 bases. Germline CDR1 SQVTM, CDR2 ANQGSEA. In DNA, the CDR3 is TGCAGCGTAAAAACCGGGACTAGCGGCTACAATGAGCAGTTCTTC. Its protein product is CSVKTGTSGYNEQFF.

Concerning this clonotype: The germline gene is not matched at one end of the junction; a read error may be the cause. The J gene is TRBJ2-1, the V gene TRBV7-7; 7 bases are shared with TRBD2. This CDR3 has 15 residues. The V gene's germline CDR1 is SSHAT and CDR2 FNYEAQ (reference sequence). CDR3 protein: CASSALADSYNEQFF. The CDR3 coding sequence is TGTGCTAGCAGCGCTCTAGCGGATTCCTACAATGAGCAGTTCTTC.

The V and J genes are TRBV29-1 and TRBJ2-1, with 8 nucleotides matching TRBD2. V lost 4 bases, J lost 8 bases, and 10 bases stayed unmatched. The CDR3 runs 14 residues. Germline V gives CDR1 SQVTM, CDR2 ANQGSEA. The CDR3 loop reads CSVVRSGSRYEQFF. CDR3 DNA sequence: TGCAGCGTTGTGAGAAGCGGGAGTCGTTATGAGCAGTTCTTC.

The V gene is TRBV10-3, the J gene TRBJ1-5; D unresolved. The CDR3 runs to 14 residues. V was trimmed by 6 bases and J by 4 bases, leaving 13 bases between them. CDR1 is ENHRY, CDR2 SYGVKD, per germline. The CDR3 is CAISLSRENQPQHF. The CDR3 coding sequence is TGTGCCATCAGCCTGAGTCGAGAGAATCAGCCCCAGCATTTT.

This clonotype was detected a few times. This sequence joins TRBV10-3 and TRBJ2-5, with 7 positions matching TRBD2. Per the germline V gene, CDR1 is ENHRY and CDR2 is SYGVKD. The V gene end was trimmed by 10 bases and the J gene end by 2 bases; junction bases not matched to a gene: 13. The CDR3 is made up of 15 amino acids. CDR3 residues: CATQFGLAEQETQYF. The CDR3 DNA reads TGTGCCACCCAATTCGGTCTAGCGGAGCAAGAGACCCAGTACTTC.

This clonotype has only a few counts. A read error may produce the germline difference seen at one junction end. The chain combines TRBV6-2 or TRBV6-3 with TRBJ2-7; 16 bases fit TRBD2. The germline V gene has CDR1 MNHEY and CDR2 SVGEGT. This CDR3 contains 20 residues. CDR3 sequence reads: CASSHSPGLAGGPVSYEQYF. CDR3 DNA sequence: TGTGCCAGCAGTCACTCACCGGGACTAGCGGGAGGGCCGGTCTCCTACGAGCAGTACTTC.

This chain links TRBV20-1 with TRBJ2-7, with TRBD2 matching 10 bases. CDR1 is DFQATT and CDR2 is SNEGSKA in the germline V gene (reference sequence). The CDR3 has 15 residues. Trimming removed 3 bases from V and 3 bases from J; junction bases left unmatched: 8. DNA for the CDR3: TGCAGTGCTAGCTTTCGACTAGCGGGTAACTACGAGCAGTACTTC. Translating gives CSASFRLAGNYEQYF.

Here the CDR3 reads CASSQAGQIFYEQYF. The CDR3 region has the DNA TGCGCCAGCAGCCAAGCGGGACAAATCTTCTACGAGCAGTACTTC. V is TRBV4-3 and J is TRBJ2-7, with D tentatively TRBD1 (6 bases). Germline V gene sequence: CDR1 LGHNA, CDR2 YSLEER. The germline V and J ends were trimmed by 1 base and 3 bases, with 13 bases remaining between them. The CDR3 runs 15 residues.

The chain links TRBV20-1 to TRBJ2-2; 9 bases are a match to TRBD2. The V gene's germline CDR1 is DFQATT and CDR2 SNEGSKA (reference sequence). The CDR3 sequence is 15 residues long. The V gene end was trimmed by 4 bases and the J gene end by 4 bases; junction bases not matched to a gene: 7. CDR3: CSAIGGRVGTGELFF. CDR3 coding DNA: TGCAGTGCTATTGGCGGGAGGGTCGGCACCGGGGAGCTGTTTTTT.